The T cell receptor (beta chain) described here comes from a study of T cells in Graves' hyperthyroidism and ophthalmopathy (dated by TCRdb to about 2019). Background on the whole study: Peripheral blood was sampled at the time of initial diagnosis, prior to any treatment. Following sampling, methimazole starting at 30 mg daily was given to hyperthyroidism patients, and high-dose intravenous methylprednisolone was given to ophthalmopathy patients. To identify TCR V-J signatures that set the groups apart, the researchers used a discovery cohort of 100 patients, made up of 40 to 45 with Graves' ophthalmopathy and about 59 with stable Graves' hyperthyroidism. The roughly 91 discovery patients were randomly split 7:3 into training and test sets. Prospective prediction of ophthalmopathy was tested in an independent validation cohort of approximately 18 hyperthyroidism patients and 15 to 17 patients who later progressed to ophthalmopathy. TCR Vbeta CDR3 sequencing of 135 peripheral blood samples (43 ophthalmopathy, some 75 hyperthyroidism and roughly 17 progressor patients) is reported in the paper. In several Graves' hyperthyroidism patients, the study also compared T-cell repertoires from thyroid tissue with T-cell repertoires from blood.

Overall study outcomes, separate from this receptor: Blood samples also contained most of the expanded thyroid clonotypes (frequency above 0.001), which suggests that blood repertoires may reflect thyroid immune responses. During validation, the model predicted progression to ophthalmopathy a median of roughly 7.1 months ahead of onset, with more than 60% sensitivity and 72% to 85% specificity. Ophthalmopathy was separated from stable hyperthyroidism by a 13 V-J signature model, with roughly 88% sensitivity and roughly 84% specificity obtained in cross-validation and 80%/75% obtained in testing. Sample size was not statistically predetermined, and blinding of investigators to group allocation was not performed.

Amplification of TCR beta CDR3 regions was carried out from RNA transcripts. A first-round RT-PCR of the TCR CDR3 used the HTBI primer set with the Qiagen OneStep RT-PCR kit. The libraries were constructed in a second round of multiplex PCR and then size-selected and purified. Libraries were sequenced paired-end with 100 bp reads on an Illumina HiSeq2000. Regarding the original processing steps: Raw data were processed with SOAPnuke, discarding reads with adapters, uncalled bases, mean Phred below 15, or no exact constant-primer or identifier match. High-quality paired reads were merged with COPE v1.2.5, and unique nucleotide sequences were defined as clonotypes. MiTCR v1.1 was used to align the clonotypes against IMGT TRBV, TRBD and TRBJ reference segments. The analysis included only V-J combinations with a frequency above 0.0001, which together covered approximately 99% of the repertoires. A TCS score was defined as the ratio of F50 (clonal expansion) to E x V (chaos), with BLOSUM62-based TCRdist applied between CDR3 peptides within each V-J. Welch's t-statistics and random forest reduced several hundred V-J features to 10 to 15, which were used in a naive Bayes classifier (R e1071). TCRdb cleaned the public reads at Q25 with fastp, built clones with MiXCR and kept in-frame beta chains. Each entry is one CDR3 protein sequence, shown with its most common DNA and genes. Here the V and J calls rest on TCRdb's processing, not on the authors' analysis. A total of 350,000 to 450,000 distinct CDR3 sequences appear in this sample, approximately 17% of them only once. Around a third of the sample comes from the top ten.

Hyperthyroidism patients were aged 18 to 65 years and newly diagnosed, with disease duration of less than 2 months. Any patient with an uncontrolled infection, another autoimmune disease, pregnancy or lactation was excluded. Diagnoses relied on clinical symptoms, serum thyroxine and TRAb, thyroid ultrasound and orbital computed tomography. Blood from progressor patients was drawn when they were first diagnosed with hyperthyroidism, before any ophthalmopathy symptoms appeared. Ficoll-Paque density gradient centrifugation was used to isolate PBMCs from approximately 11 ml of fresh peripheral blood. Progressor patients were first diagnosed with Graves' hyperthyroidism and then developed ophthalmopathy during follow-up. Total RNA was extracted using Trizol reagent, and RNA quality was assessed on an Agilent 2100 Bioanalyzer. The germline V gene sets CDR1 to SGHRS and CDR2 to YFSETQ. The CDR3 holds 16 amino acids from the cysteine to the phenylalanine. Only the CDR3 DNA is retained, 48 bases long and in frame from the first base.

Note on this clonotype: Its cognate antigen has yet to be identified. This may come from a read error, since a much larger clone is one base off.

In this chain, TRBV5-1 is recombined with TRBJ2-1; 10 nucleotides in the junction match TRBD2. This TCR was recovered from a woman in her 30s with Graves' hyperthyroidism that later progressed to Graves' ophthalmopathy. Sequencing was done on a sample of blood. The DNA sequence is TGTGCCAGCAGCTCCCTAGCGGGAGTTACGTGGGCTGAGCAGTTCTTC. The resulting protein is CASSSLAGVTWAEQFF.